This T cell receptor (beta chain) was found in a study of early T cells in non-severe SARS-CoV-2 infection. For the study at large: Sequencing used unsorted whole-blood bulk RNA, so chains lack pairing. Study-wide points: Sequences matched to VDJdb favored anti-spike CD8 responses, while private and CD4 specificities were missed.

This clonotype has a count of ten or more. Antigen specificity is unknown. This CDR3 has 12 amino acids. The V and J ends lost 7 bases and 1 base respectively, with 7 bases between them. Germline V lookup: CDR1 SQVTM, CDR2 ANQGSEA. Each single cDNA molecule received a unique molecular identifier. TCRdb reanalysed the 5' RACE reads using MiXCR and keeps one entry per CDR3 protein. The sample shows about 72,000 distinct CDR3 sequences, over 9.5% of them seen only once. The sample in question was whole blood, obtained at baseline. The V and J genes are TRBV29-1 and TRBJ2-2; no clear D gene. The clonotype comes from an adult who was a healthcare worker with PCR-confirmed SARS-CoV-2 infection or an uninfected control (not recorded which). This CDR3 is CSAQKNTGELFF. The CDR3 DNA reads TGCAGCGCGCAGAAGAACACCGGGGAGCTGTTTTTT.